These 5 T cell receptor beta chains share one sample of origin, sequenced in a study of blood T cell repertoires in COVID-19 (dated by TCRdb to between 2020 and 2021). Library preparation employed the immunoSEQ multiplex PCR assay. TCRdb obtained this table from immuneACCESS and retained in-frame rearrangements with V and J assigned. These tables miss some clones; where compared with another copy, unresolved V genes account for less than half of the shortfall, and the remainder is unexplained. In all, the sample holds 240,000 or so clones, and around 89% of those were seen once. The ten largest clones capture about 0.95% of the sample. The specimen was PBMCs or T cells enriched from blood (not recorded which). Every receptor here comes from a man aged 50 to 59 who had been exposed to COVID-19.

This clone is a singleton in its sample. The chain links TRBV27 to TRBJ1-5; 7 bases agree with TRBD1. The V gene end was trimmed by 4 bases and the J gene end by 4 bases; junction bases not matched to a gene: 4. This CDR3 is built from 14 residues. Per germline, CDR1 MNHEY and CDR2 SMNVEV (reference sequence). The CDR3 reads CASSSVTGNQPQHF. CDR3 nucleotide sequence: TGTGCCAGCAGTTCCGTGACAGGGAATCAGCCCCAGCATTTT.

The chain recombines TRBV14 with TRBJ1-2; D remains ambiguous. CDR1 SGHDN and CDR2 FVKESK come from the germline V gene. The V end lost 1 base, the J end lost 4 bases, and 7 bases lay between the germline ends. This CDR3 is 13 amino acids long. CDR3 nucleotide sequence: TGTGCCAGCAGCCAAGGCAGTTCCTATGGCTACACCTTC. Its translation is CASSQGSSYGYTF.

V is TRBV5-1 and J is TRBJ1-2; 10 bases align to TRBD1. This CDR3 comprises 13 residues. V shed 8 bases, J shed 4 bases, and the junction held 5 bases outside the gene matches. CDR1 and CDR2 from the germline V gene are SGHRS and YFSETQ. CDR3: CASGTGVAYGYTF. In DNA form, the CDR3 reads TGCGCCAGTGGGACAGGGGTAGCCTATGGCTACACCTTC.

CDR3 nucleotide sequence: TGTGCCAGCAGTAGCCTAGCGGGGACTCAAGATACGCAGTATTTT. Its protein product is CASSSLAGTQDTQYF. This chain uses TRBV6-2 or TRBV6-3 with TRBJ2-3, with 9 positions matching TRBD2. Germline lookup yields CDR1 MNHEY and CDR2 SVGEGT. Losses at the gene ends were 5 bases for V and 5 bases for J; bases not matched to a gene: 8. CDR3 size: 15 residues.

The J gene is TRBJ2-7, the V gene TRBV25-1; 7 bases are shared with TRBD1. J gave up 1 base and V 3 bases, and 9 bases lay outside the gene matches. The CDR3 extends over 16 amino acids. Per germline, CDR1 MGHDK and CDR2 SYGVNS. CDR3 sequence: CASSDYGTVYSYEQYF. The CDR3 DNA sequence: TGTGCCAGCAGTGACTACGGGACAGTTTATTCCTACGAGCAGTACTTC.